Each of the 18 T cell receptor beta chains below was sequenced from the same sample in a study of blood T cell repertoires in COVID-19. Produced via immunoSEQ multiplex PCR; TCRdb's table is partial and in-frame only. The profile shows over 250,000 clones, over 65% of them singletons. Sequencing was carried out using peripheral blood. All receptors derive from an elderly woman with acute or convalescent COVID-19.

The chain has TRBV6-1 and TRBJ2-3; D uncertain. Germline CDR1 reads MNHNS; CDR2 reads SASEGT. The CDR3 spans 12 residues. The ends were cut back, 2 bases at V and 5 bases at J, with 5 bases in the middle. CDR3 region: CASSENIDTQYF. Written as DNA, the CDR3 is TGTGCCAGCAGTGAAAATATAGATACGCAGTATTTT.

A single count supports this clone. The CDR3 coding sequence is TGTGCCAGCAGCTTTAGGGGACAGAACACTGAAGCTTTCTTT. The encoded protein is CASSFRGQNTEAFF. The chain uses TRBV11-1 and TRBJ1-1; D may be TRBD1 (6 bases). Germline V gene sequence: CDR1 SGHAT, CDR2 FQDESV (reference sequence). The CDR3 contains 14 residues. The V gene lost 3 bases and the J gene lost 1 base, with 9 bases spanning the gap.

In this sample, this clone turned up once. The genes are TRBV5-1 and TRBJ2-5; D remains ambiguous. There are 11 residues in the CDR3. V was cut by 0 bases and J by 10 bases, with 7 bases left in between. Germline-derived CDR1 and CDR2 are SGHRS and YFSETQ. CDR3: CASSLDGSQYF. For the CDR3, the DNA is TGCGCCAGCAGCTTGGATGGTAGCCAGTACTTC.

The V and J genes are TRBV27 and TRBJ2-4; unclear D gene. CDR1 MNHEY and CDR2 SMNVEV come from the germline V gene (reference sequence). The CDR3 consists of 16 residues. Trimming took 3 bases from V and 3 from J, leaving 15 bases between them. This chain's CDR3 is CASSFIGETGKNIQYF. CDR3 DNA sequence: TGTGCCAGCAGTTTTATAGGAGAAACCGGCAAAAACATTCAGTACTTC.

The chain recombines TRBV7-6 with TRBJ2-1, with D possibly being TRBD1 (6 bases). CDR1 and CDR2 (germline): SGHVS, FNYEAQ. The CDR3 length is 17 residues. With 1 base removed from V and 0 bases from J, the gap between germline ends came to 13 bases. For the CDR3, the DNA is TGTGCCAGCAGCTTAGAAACAGGGATACACTCCTACAATGAGCAGTTCTTC. This translates into CASSLETGIHSYNEQFF.

This clone was seen only a few times. The sample holds other DNA sequences that translate to the same CDR3. The CDR3 region is CASSIGGGSYNEQFF. The CDR3 region has the DNA TGTGCCAGTAGTATTGGGGGGGGCTCCTACAATGAGCAGTTCTTC. This sequence joins TRBV19 and TRBJ2-1; 7 nucleotides agree with TRBD2. Germline CDR1 is LNHDA and CDR2 is SQIVND (reference sequence). V shed 3 bases and J 0 bases; nucleotides not matched to a gene: 2. The CDR3 spans 15 residues.

This clone has more than one count but fewer than ten. V usage is TRBV3-1 (or the pseudogene TRBV3-2) and J usage is TRBJ2-6; a weak D match, TRBD1 (6 bases). The CDR3 totals 16 residues. Germline V gene sequence: CDR1 LGHDT, CDR2 YNNKEL (reference sequence). V gave up 2 bases and J gave up 2 bases, with 10 bases separating them. The chain's CDR3 is CASSQPNRAGANVLTF. In DNA form, the CDR3 reads TGTGCCAGCAGCCAACCTAACAGGGCTGGGGCCAACGTCCTGACTTTC.

This clone was found a few times. This sequence joins TRBV7-9 and TRBJ2-2; tentative D call: TRBD2 (5 bases). The CDR3 covers 18 residues. Trimming stripped 0 bases from V and 1 base from J, with 15 bases between. CDR1 SEHNR and CDR2 FQNEAQ come from the germline V gene (reference sequence). CDR3 region: CASSLASVRGKNTGELFF. Written as DNA, the CDR3 is TGTGCCAGCAGCTTAGCATCTGTCCGGGGAAAGAACACCGGGGAGCTGTTTTTT.

This clone was picked up a small number of times. The chain links TRBV7-9 to TRBJ2-1, with TRBD2 identical over 9 bases. The CDR3 sequence is 15 residues long. Germline values: CDR1 SEHNR, CDR2 FQNEAQ (reference sequence). The ends lost 5 bases at V and 4 bases at J; junction bases unmatched: 6. The CDR3, as DNA: TGTGCCAGCAGCCGCACTAGCGGGCATTACAATGAGCAGTTCTTC. Translated: CASSRTSGHYNEQFF.

This clone occurred once. The rearrangement links TRBV7-9 to TRBJ1-2; 8 nucleotides agree with TRBD1. With V trimmed by 5 bases and J by 4 bases, 9 bases remained unmatched. CDR3 size: 15 residues. Germline V gives CDR1 SEHNR, CDR2 FQNEAQ (reference sequence). CDR3 bases: TGTGCCAGCAGCCTGCAGGGGGCTGTTAGCTATGGCTACACCTTC. Its translation is CASSLQGAVSYGYTF.

This sequence joins TRBV6-1 and TRBJ1-2; no definite D call. Germline CDR1 is MNHNS and CDR2 is SASEGT. The CDR3 totals 14 residues. V lost 2 bases and J lost 4, with 11 bases in between. CDR3 loop: CASSETGIFYGYTF. CDR3 nucleotide sequence: TGTGCCAGCAGTGAAACGGGGATCTTCTATGGCTACACCTTC.

This sequence joins TRBV29-1 and TRBJ1-2; 8 bases align to TRBD1. This CDR3 contains 13 residues. Trimming cost V 4 bases and J 5 bases; bases outside gene matches: 6. Germline CDR1 is SQVTM and CDR2 is ANQGSEA. The CDR3 DNA reads as TGCAGCGTTGGGGGACAGGCCGAGTATGGCTACACCTTC. As protein: CSVGGQAEYGYTF.

CDR3: CATSPDSSLGANVLTF. CDR3 in DNA: TGTGCCACCAGTCCGGACAGCTCTTTAGGGGCCAACGTCCTGACTTTC. This chain connects TRBV24-1 to TRBJ2-6; a weak D match, TRBD1 (6 bases). Trimming removed 6 bases at V and 4 bases at J, with 15 bases between. Germline loops: CDR1 KGHDR, CDR2 SFDVKD. CDR3 length equals 16 residues.

V usage is TRBV27 and J usage is TRBJ2-1; 10 positions match TRBD2. Germline CDR1 is MNHEY and CDR2 is SMNVEV (reference sequence). The ends lost 8 bases at V and 5 bases at J; junction bases unmatched: 9. There are 15 residues in the CDR3. CDR3 nucleotides: TGTGCCAGCGGGGGTGTGGGACTAGCGAACAATGAGCAGTTCTTC. Residues: CASGGVGLANNEQFF.

The chain couples TRBV6-6 to TRBJ2-7; 7 nucleotides match TRBD1. Germline V CDR1 and CDR2: MNHNY, SVGAGI (reference sequence). V gave up 8 bases and J gave up 2 bases; unmatched junction bases: 9. The CDR3 spans 14 residues. The CDR3 region has the DNA TGTGCCAGCCTAAATCCCCAGGGGGCCTACGAGCAGTACTTC. As protein: CASLNPQGAYEQYF.

The chain uses TRBV18 and TRBJ1-1; D gene unclear. Trimming cost V 1 base and J 1 base, with 13 bases left between them. The CDR3 has 16 amino acids. The germline V gene encodes CDR1 KGHSH and CDR2 LQKENI. The DNA of the CDR3 is TGTGCCAGCTCACCACGCAGTTTCCCGTCGAACACTGAAGCTTTCTTT. This sequence encodes CASSPRSFPSNTEAFF.

The chain uses TRBV6-1 and TRBJ1-5; D is undetermined. V lost 2 bases and J 7 bases, leaving 9 bases between the germline ends. CDR1 and CDR2 (germline): MNHNS, SASEGT. This CDR3 spans 13 amino acids. The CDR3 DNA is TGTGCCAGCAGTGAAAGAGTCCCCCAGCCCCAGCATTTT. It yields the protein CASSERVPQPQHF.

This rearrangement joins TRBV2 to TRBJ2-7; TRBD1 aligns across 7 bases. This CDR3 has 13 amino acids. Germline lookup yields CDR1 SNHLY and CDR2 FYNNEI. V gave up 5 bases and J gave up 2 bases; unmatched junction bases: 3. CDR3 coding DNA: TGTGCCAGCAGTCGGGACAGAACCTACGAGCAGTACTTC. It specifies CASSRDRTYEQYF.